The present entry profiles one T cell receptor beta chain with its context. Its antigen is unknown. UMIs and sample barcodes were carried by the TCR alpha and TCR beta cDNA libraries that 5'RACE produced using constant-segment primers. TCRdb independently ran MiXCR on the 5' RACE reads; one entry per CDR3 protein. Of 55,000 to 70,000 distinct CDR3 sequences listed, around 30% are singletons. The data belong to a study of T-cell memory formation after mild COVID-19. In the study overall: Clustering of TCRs was largely donor specific. The study's findings and limits: Whereas later expanders leaned CD4+, clones contracting day 15 to 85 showed a balanced CD4/CD8 makeup.

The germline gives CDR1 LGHNA, CDR2 YSLEER. The V segment lost 1 base and the J segment 4 bases; nucleotides outside the gene matches: 6. The CDR3 contains 16 residues. This TCR was recovered from a man between 18 and 29 years old who had mild COVID-19 (a few samples of this study predate the infection). Cell type and time point are not known. The material sequenced was PBMCs or a T cell subset sorted from them (not recorded which). This chain links TRBV4-3 with TRBJ1-2; 10 bases fit TRBD1. The CDR3 sequence is CASSQARDRGPYGYTF. CDR3 in DNA: TGCGCCAGCAGCCAAGCCCGGGACAGGGGCCCCTATGGCTACACCTTC.